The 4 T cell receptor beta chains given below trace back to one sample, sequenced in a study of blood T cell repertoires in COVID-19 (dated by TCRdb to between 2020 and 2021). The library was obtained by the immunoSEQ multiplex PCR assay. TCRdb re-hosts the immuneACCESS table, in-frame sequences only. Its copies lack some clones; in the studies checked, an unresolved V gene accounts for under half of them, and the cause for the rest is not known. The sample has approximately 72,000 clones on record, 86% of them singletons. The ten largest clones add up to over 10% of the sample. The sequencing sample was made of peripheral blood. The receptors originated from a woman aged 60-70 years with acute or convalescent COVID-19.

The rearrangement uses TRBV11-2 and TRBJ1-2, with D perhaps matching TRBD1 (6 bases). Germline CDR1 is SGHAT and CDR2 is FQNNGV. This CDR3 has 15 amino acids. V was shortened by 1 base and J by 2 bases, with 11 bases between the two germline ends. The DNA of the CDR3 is TGTGCCAGCAGCTTAGGAAGAACAGGGAACTATGGCTACACCTTC. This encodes CASSLGRTGNYGYTF.

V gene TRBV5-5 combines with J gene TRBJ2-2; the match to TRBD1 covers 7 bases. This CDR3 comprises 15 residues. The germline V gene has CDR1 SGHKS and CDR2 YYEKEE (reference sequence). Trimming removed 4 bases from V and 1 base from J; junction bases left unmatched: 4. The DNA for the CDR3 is TGTGCCAGCAGCACAGGGACAGTGAACACCGGGGAGCTGTTTTTT. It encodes CASSTGTVNTGELFF.

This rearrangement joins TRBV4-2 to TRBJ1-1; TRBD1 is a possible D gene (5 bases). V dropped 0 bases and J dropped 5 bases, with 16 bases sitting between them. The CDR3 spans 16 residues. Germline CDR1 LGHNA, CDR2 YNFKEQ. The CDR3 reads CASSQEGTPRETEAFF. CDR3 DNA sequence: TGTGCCAGCAGCCAAGAGGGGACTCCGAGGGAGACTGAAGCTTTCTTT.

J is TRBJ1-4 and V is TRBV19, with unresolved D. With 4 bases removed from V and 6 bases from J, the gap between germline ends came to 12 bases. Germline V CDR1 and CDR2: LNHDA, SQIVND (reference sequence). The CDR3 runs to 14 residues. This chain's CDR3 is CASSSPGLDEKLFF. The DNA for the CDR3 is TGTGCCAGTAGTAGTCCTGGCTTGGATGAAAAACTGTTTTTT. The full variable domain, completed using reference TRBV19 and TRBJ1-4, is DGGITQSPKYLFRKEGQNVTLSCEQNLNHDAMYWYRQDPGQGLRLIYYSQIVNDFQKGDIAEGYSVSREKKESFPLTVTSAQKNPTAFYLCASSSPGLDEKLFFGSGTQLSVL.